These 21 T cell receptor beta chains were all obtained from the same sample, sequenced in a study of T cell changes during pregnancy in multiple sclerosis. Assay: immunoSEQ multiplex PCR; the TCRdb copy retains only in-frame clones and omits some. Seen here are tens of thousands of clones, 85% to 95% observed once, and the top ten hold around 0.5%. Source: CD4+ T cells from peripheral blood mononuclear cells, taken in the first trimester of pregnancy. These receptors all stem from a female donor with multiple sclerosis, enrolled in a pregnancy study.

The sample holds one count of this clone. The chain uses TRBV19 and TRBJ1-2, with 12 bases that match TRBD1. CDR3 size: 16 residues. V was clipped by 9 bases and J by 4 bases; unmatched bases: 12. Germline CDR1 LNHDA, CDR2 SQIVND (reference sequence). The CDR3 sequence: CASSRDRGLRGYGYTF. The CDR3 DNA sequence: TGTGCCAGCAGCCGGGACAGGGGGCTCCGAGGCTATGGCTACACCTTC.

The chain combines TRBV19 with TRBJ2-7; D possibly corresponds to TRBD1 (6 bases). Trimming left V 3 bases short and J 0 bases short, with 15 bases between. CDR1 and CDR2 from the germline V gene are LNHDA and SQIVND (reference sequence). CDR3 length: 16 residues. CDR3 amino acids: CASSMRTVKTSYEQYF. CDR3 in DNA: TGTGCCAGTAGTATGAGGACAGTAAAAACCTCCTACGAGCAGTACTTC.

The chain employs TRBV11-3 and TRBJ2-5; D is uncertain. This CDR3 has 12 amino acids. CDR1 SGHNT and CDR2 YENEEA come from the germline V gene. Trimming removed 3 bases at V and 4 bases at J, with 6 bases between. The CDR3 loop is CASSFSGETQYF. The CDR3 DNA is TGTGCCAGCAGCTTTTCAGGAGAGACCCAGTACTTC.

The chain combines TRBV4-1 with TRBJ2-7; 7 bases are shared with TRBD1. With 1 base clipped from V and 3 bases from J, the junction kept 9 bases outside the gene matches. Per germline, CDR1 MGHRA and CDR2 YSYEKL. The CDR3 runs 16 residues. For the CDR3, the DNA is TGCGCCAGCAGCCAAGGGACGTCGGGACAGTTCTACGAGCAGTACTTC. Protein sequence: CASSQGTSGQFYEQYF.

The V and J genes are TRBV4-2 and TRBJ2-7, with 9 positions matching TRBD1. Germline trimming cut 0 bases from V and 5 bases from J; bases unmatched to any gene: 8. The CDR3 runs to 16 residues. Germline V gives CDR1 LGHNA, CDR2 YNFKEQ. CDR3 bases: TGTGCCAGCAGCCAAGACTCCGGGACAGGGCTGAACGAGCAGTACTTC. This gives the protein CASSQDSGTGLNEQYF.

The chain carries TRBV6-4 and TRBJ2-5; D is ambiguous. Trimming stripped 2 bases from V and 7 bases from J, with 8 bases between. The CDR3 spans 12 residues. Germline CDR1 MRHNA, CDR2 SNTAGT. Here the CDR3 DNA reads TGTGCCAGCAGTGACCCCGGCGGGACCCAGTACTTC. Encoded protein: CASSDPGGTQYF.

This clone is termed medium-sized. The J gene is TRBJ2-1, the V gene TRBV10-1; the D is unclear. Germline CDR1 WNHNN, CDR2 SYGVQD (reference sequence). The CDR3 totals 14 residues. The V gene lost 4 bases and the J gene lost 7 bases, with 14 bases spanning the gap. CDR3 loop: CASSAERLGNEQFF. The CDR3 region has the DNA TGCGCCAGCAGTGCCGAGAGGCTAGGTAATGAGCAGTTCTTC.

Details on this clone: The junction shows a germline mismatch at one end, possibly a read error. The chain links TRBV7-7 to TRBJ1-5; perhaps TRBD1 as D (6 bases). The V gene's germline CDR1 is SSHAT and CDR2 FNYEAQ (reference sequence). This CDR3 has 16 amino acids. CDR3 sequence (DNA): TGTGCTAGCAGCTCCCAGGGGCGCCCAGGACGTCAGCCCCAGCATTTT. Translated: CASSSQGRPGRQPQHF.

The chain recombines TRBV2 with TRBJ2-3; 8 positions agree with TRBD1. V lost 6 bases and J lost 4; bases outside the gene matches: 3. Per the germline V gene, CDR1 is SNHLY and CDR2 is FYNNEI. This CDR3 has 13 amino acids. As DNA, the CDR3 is TGTGCCAGCAGACAGGGGGTGGCAGATACGCAGTATTTT. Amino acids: CASRQGVADTQYF.

The CDR3 region has the DNA TGTGCCAGCAGCCCAGATCCAAACACCATATATTTT. This encodes CASSPDPNTIYF. This rearrangement joins TRBV6-6 to TRBJ1-3; D not resolved. Germline lookup yields CDR1 MNHNY and CDR2 SVGAGI (reference sequence). The CDR3 spans 12 residues. V lost 6 bases and J 6 bases, leaving 9 bases between the germline ends.

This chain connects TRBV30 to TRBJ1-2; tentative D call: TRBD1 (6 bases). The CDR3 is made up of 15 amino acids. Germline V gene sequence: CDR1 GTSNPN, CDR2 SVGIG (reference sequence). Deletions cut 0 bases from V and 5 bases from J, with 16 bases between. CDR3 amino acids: CAWSVGRGAQYGYTF. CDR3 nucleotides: TGTGCCTGGAGTGTAGGTCGGGGGGCCCAGTATGGCTACACCTTC.

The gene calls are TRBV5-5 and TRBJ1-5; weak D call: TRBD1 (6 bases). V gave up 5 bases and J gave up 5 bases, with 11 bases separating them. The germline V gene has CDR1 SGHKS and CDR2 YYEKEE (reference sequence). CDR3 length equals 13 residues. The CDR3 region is CASRQGPDQPQHF. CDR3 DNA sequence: TGTGCCAGCAGACAGGGTCCCGATCAGCCCCAGCATTTT.

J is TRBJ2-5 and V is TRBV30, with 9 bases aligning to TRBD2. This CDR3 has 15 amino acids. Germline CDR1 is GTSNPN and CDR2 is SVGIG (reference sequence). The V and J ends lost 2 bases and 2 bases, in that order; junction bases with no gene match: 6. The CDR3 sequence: CAWSPRAGGQETQYF. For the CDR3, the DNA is TGTGCCTGGAGTCCCCGAGCGGGGGGACAAGAGACCCAGTACTTC.

The CDR3 DNA follows: TGTGCCAGCTCACCACCGCCGGGTAATGATGGCTACACCTTC. Protein: CASSPPPGNDGYTF. The J gene is TRBJ1-2, the V gene TRBV18; no clear D gene. The CDR3 contains 14 residues. V was trimmed by 0 bases and J by 6 bases, leaving 11 bases between them. Per germline, CDR1 KGHSH and CDR2 LQKENI.

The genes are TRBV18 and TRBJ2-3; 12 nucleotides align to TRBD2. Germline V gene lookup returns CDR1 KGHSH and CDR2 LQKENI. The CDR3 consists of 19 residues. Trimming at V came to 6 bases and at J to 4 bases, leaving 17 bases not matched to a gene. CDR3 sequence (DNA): TGTGCCAGCTCCCTGACTAGCGGGGGACTTCCTAGTCAGTCAGATACGCAGTATTTT. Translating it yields CASSLTSGGLPSQSDTQYF.

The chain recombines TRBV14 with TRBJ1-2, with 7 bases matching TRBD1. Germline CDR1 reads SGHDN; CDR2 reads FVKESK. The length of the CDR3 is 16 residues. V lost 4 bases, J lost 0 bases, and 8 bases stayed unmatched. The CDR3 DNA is TGTGCCAGCAGCCCGGACAGGTACCCAGCTAACTATGGCTACACCTTC. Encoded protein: CASSPDRYPANYGYTF.

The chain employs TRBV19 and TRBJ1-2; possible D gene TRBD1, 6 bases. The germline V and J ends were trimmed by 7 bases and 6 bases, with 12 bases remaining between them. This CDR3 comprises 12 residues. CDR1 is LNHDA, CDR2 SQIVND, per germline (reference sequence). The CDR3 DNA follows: TGTGCCAGTACGGCCAGGGGAGATGGCTACACCTTC. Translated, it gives CASTARGDGYTF.

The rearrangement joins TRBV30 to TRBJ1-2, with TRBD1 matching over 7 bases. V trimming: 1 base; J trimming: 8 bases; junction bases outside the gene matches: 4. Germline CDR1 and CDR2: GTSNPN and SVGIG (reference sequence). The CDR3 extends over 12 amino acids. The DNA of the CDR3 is TGTGCCTGGAGTGGACAGGGTAACGGCTACACCTTC. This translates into CAWSGQGNGYTF. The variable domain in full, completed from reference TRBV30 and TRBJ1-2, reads SQTIHQWPATLVQPVGSPLSLECTVEGTSNPNLYWYRQAAGRGLQLLFYSVGIGQISSEVPQNLSASRPQDRQFILSSKKLLLSDSGFYLCAWSGQGNGYTFGSGTRLTVV.

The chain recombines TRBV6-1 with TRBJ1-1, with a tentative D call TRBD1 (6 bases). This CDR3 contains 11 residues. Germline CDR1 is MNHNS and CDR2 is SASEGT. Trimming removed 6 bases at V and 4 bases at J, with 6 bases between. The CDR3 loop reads CASRDSTEAFF. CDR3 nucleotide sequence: TGTGCCAGCAGGGACAGCACTGAAGCTTTCTTT.

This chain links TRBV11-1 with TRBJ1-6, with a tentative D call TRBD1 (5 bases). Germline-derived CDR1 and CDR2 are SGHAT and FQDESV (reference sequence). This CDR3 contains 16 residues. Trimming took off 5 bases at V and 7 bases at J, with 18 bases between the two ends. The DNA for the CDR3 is TGTGCCAGCAGCCCGTGGGGGGGAAGAGTGAATTCACCCCTCCACTTT. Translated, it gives CASSPWGGRVNSPLHF. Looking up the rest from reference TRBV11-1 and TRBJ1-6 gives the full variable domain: EAEVAQSPRYKITEKSQAVAFWCDPISGHATLYWYRQILGQGPELLVQFQDESVVDDSQLPKDRFSAERLKGVDSTLKIQPAELGDSAMYLCASSPWGGRVNSPLHFGNGTRLTVT.

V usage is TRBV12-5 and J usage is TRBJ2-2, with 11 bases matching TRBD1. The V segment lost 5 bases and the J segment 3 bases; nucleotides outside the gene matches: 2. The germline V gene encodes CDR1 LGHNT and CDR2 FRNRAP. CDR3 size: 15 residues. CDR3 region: CASGTGQGDTGELFF. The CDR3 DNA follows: TGTGCTAGTGGTACGGGACAGGGGGACACCGGGGAGCTGTTTTTT.